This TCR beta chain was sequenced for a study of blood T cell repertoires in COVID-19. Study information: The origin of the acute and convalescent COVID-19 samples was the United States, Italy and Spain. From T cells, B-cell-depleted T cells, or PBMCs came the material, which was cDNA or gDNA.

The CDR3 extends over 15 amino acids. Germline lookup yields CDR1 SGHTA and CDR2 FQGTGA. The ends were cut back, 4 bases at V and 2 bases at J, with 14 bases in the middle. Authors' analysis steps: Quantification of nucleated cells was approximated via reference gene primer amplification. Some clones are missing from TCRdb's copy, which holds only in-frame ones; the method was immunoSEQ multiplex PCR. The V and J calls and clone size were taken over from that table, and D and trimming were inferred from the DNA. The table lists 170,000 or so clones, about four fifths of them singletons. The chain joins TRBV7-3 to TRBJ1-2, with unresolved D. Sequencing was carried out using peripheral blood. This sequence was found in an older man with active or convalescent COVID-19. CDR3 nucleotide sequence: TGTGCCAGCAGCTACGACCATGGGCAGAACTATGGCTACACCTTC. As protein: CASSYDHGQNYGYTF. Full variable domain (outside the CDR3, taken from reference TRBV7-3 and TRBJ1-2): GAGVSQTPSNKVTEKGKYVELRCDPISGHTALYWYRQSLGQGPEFLIYFQGTGAADDSGLPNDRFFAVRPEGSVSTLKIQRTERGDSAVYLCASSYDHGQNYGYTFGSGTRLTVV.